What follows are 6 T cell receptor beta chains derived from one specimen sequenced in a study of identical twins. TCRdb reprocessed the 5' RACE reads via MiXCR and lists one record per CDR3 protein. The sample lists about 530,000 distinct CDR3 sequences; 13% to 15% were seen once. This sample was shared with a second study, whose subject was yellow fever vaccine responses in identical twins.

The specimen sequenced was CD4+ T cells sorted from blood. These receptors originate from a woman younger than 30 in good health.

V is TRBV5-1 and J is TRBJ1-2; D unresolved. The CDR3 sequence is 14 residues long. The germline V gene encodes CDR1 SGHRS and CDR2 YFSETQ. V lost 4 bases and J 0 bases, leaving 10 bases between the germline ends. The CDR3 sequence is CASSLPQANYGYTF. The CDR3 DNA sequence: TGCGCCAGCAGCCTACCACAAGCTAACTATGGCTACACCTTC. Supplemented by reference TRBV5-1 and TRBJ1-2, the full variable domain reads KAGVTQTPRYLIKTRGQQVTLSCSPISGHRSVSWYQQTPGQGLQFLFEYFSETQRNKGNFPGRFSGRQFSNSRSEMNVSTLELGDSALYLCASSLPQANYGYTFGSGTRLTVV.

The V and J genes are TRBV28 and TRBJ2-1; 7 nucleotides agree with TRBD1. The CDR3 totals 17 residues. V dropped 5 bases and J dropped 3; count of bases not matched to a gene: 13. Germline V gene lookup returns CDR1 MDHEN and CDR2 SYDVKM. CDR3 sequence reads: CASSQRTGLGHYNEQFF. The CDR3 DNA follows: TGTGCCAGCAGTCAACGGACAGGTCTAGGGCACTACAATGAGCAGTTCTTC.

This chain links TRBV19 with TRBJ1-5; D remains ambiguous. The CDR3 covers 12 residues. Germline assignment: CDR1 LNHDA and CDR2 SQIVND (reference sequence). Trimming stripped 3 bases from V and 6 bases from J, with 6 bases between. The CDR3 DNA is TGTGCCAGTAGTATCGGTGGTCAGCCCCAGCATTTT. It is translated as CASSIGGQPQHF.

Ten or more counts support this clonotype. The chain links TRBV13 to TRBJ2-2, with 9 bases lining up with TRBD1. The CDR3 consists of 17 residues. Germline V gene lookup returns CDR1 PRHDT and CDR2 FYEKMQ (reference sequence). Germline trimming cut 6 bases from V and 1 base from J; bases unmatched to any gene: 9. CDR3 sequence (DNA): TGTGCCAGCAGTAAGGACAGGGGTCATCAGAACACCGGGGAGCTGTTTTTT. Translated: CASSKDRGHQNTGELFF.

The chain combines TRBV14 with TRBJ2-3; TRBD2 is a possible D gene (6 bases). CDR3 length: 15 amino acids. The V and J ends lost 4 bases and 1 base respectively, with 12 bases between them. Germline V gene data show CDR1 as SGHDN and CDR2 as FVKESK. The CDR3 DNA sequence: TGTGCCAGCAGCCTGACTAGTTCGGGCACAGATACGCAGTATTTT. This translates into CASSLTSSGTDTQYF.

The chain has TRBV5-1 and TRBJ2-5; no reliable D call. CDR1 SGHRS and CDR2 YFSETQ come from the germline V gene. Trimming took 7 bases from V and 3 from J, leaving 10 bases between them. This CDR3 is built from 12 residues. For the CDR3, the DNA is TGCGCCAGCCGCCTGGCAGAAGAGACCCAGTACTTC. Protein sequence: CASRLAEETQYF.